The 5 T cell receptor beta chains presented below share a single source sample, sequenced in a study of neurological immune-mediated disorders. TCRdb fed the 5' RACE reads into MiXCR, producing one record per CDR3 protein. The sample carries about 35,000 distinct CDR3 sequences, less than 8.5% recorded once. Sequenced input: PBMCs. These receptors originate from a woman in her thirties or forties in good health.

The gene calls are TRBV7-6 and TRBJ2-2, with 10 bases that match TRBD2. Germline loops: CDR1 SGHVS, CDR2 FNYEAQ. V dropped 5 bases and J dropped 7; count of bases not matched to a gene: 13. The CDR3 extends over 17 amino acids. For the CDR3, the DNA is TGTGCCAGCAGCGCTCTTCCGGGACTAGCGAAGAACGGGGAGCTGTTTTTT. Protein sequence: CASSALPGLAKNGELFF.

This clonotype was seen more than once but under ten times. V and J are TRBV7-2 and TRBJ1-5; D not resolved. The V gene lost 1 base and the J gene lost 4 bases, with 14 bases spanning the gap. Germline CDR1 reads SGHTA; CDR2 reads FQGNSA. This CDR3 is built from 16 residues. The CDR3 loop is CASSLDFPAANQPQHF. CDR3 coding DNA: TGTGCCAGCAGCTTAGACTTCCCGGCAGCGAATCAGCCCCAGCATTTT.

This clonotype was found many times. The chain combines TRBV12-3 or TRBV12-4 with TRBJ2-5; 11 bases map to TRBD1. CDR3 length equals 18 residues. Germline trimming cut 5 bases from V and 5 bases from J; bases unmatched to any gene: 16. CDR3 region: CASSPDPRTGGIQETQYF. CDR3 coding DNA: TGTGCCAGCAGTCCCGACCCCCGGACAGGGGGCATCCAGGAGACCCAGTACTTC.

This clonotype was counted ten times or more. The CDR3 loop reads CASSDESVGANVLTF. In DNA form, the CDR3 reads TGTGCCAGCAGTGACGAGTCGGTTGGGGCCAACGTCCTGACTTTC. This rearrangement joins TRBV2 to TRBJ2-6, with D hard to call. V lost 3 bases and J 3 bases, leaving 9 bases between the germline ends. Germline V lookup: CDR1 SNHLY, CDR2 FYNNEI. CDR3 length equals 15 residues. Drawing the rest from reference TRBV2 and TRBJ2-6, the complete variable domain is EPEVTQTPSHQVTQMGQEVILRCVPISNHLYFYWYRQILGQKVEFLVSFYNNEISEKSEIFDDQFSVERPDGSNFTLKIRSTKLEDSAMYFCASSDESVGANVLTFGAGSRLTVL.

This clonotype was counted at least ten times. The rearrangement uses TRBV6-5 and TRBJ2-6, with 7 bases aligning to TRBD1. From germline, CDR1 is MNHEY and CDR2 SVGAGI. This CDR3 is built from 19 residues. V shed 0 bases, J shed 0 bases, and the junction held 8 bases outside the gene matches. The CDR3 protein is CASSYSPRQGLSGANVLTF. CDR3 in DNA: TGTGCCAGCAGTTACTCTCCGAGACAGGGCCTCTCTGGGGCCAACGTCCTGACTTTC.